This TCR beta chain derives from a study of beta chain features in type 1 diabetes. Study as a whole: Similarity in age, gender and cell yields was seen between patients and healthy donors. Across every sample, 107,917,701 sorted cells were examined in total.

Study results and limitations: Shorter TCRB CDR3s, moderately but significantly so, marked every one of the four CD4+ subsets in Type 1 diabetes patients. Cells carrying high TCR expression could end up over-represented when cDNA is sequenced. The naive, central memory and Treg TCRB repertoires looked more alike in patients than they did in healthy donors.

The whole isolated RNA underwent reverse transcription, so sequencing captured expressed TCRB transcripts. The table came from immunoSEQ multiplex PCR; TCRdb's copy has only in-frame clones and leaves some out. The table records under 300,000 clones, 14% of them present only once. Germline V gene data show CDR1 as MRHNA and CDR2 as SNTAGT. The CDR3 runs to 14 residues. Losses at the gene ends were 4 bases for V and 4 bases for J; bases not matched to a gene: 1. This clone was observed a few times. Its target is not known. The sequencing sample was made of naive CD4+ T cells from blood. The TCR sequence derives from a man under 40 with type 1 diabetes. This chain joins TRBV6-4 and TRBJ2-1; 10 bases align to TRBD2. The CDR3 is CASSASGSYNEQFF. In DNA, the CDR3 is TGTGCCAGCAGTGCTAGCGGGAGTTACAATGAGCAGTTCTTC.